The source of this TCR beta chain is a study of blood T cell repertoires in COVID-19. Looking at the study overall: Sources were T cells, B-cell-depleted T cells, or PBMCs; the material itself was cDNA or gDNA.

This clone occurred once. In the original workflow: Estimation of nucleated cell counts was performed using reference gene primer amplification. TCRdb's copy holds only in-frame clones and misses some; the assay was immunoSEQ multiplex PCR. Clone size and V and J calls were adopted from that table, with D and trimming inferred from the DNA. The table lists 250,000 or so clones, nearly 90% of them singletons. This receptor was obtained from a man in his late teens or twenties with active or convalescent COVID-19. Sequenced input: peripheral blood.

The CDR3 protein is CASSLGRVTQPQHF. As DNA, the CDR3 is TGTGCCAGCAGCTTGGGGCGTGTTACTCAGCCCCAGCATTTT. This chain connects TRBV7-2 to TRBJ1-5, with TRBD1 as a possible D gene (5 bases). The length of the CDR3 is 14 residues. Germline-derived CDR1 and CDR2 are SGHTA and FQGNSA. Trimming left V 3 bases short and J 6 bases short, with 12 bases between. Based on the CDR3 plus reference TRBV7-2 and TRBJ1-5, the full variable domain is GAGVSQSPSNKVTEKGKDVELRCDPISGHTALYWYRQSLGQGLEFLIYFQGNSAPDKSGLPSDRFSAERTGGSVSTLTIQRTQQEDSAVYLCASSLGRVTQPQHFGDGTRLSIL.